Presented here are 20 T cell receptor beta chains from one specimen sequenced in a study of T-cell memory formation after mild COVID-19. TCRdb independently ran MiXCR on the 5' RACE reads; one entry per CDR3 protein. This sample has under 250,000 distinct CDR3 sequences, with roughly a tenth found just once. Material for sequencing was PBMCs or a T cell subset sorted from them (not recorded which). These receptors all come from a man aged 18 to 35 who had mild COVID-19 (a few samples of this study predate the infection). Cell type and time point are not known.

The chain employs TRBV12-3 or TRBV12-4 and TRBJ1-1, with TRBD1 as a possible D gene (5 bases). This CDR3 is built from 14 residues. Trimming left V 3 bases short and J 2 bases short, with 10 bases between. The CDR3 coding sequence is TGTGCCAGCAGTTTGTGGGGGATCAACACTGAAGCTTTCTTT. Translating it yields CASSLWGINTEAFF.

This clonotype was seen only a few times. V is TRBV5-1 and J is TRBJ1-1; 12 bases match TRBD1. Germline loops: CDR1 SGHRS, CDR2 YFSETQ. There are 15 residues in the CDR3. J lost 3 bases, V lost 6 bases, and 6 bases had no gene match. In DNA form, the CDR3 reads TGCGCCAGCACCGGGGACAGGGGGCGGTACACTGAAGCTTTCTTT. It codes for CASTGDRGRYTEAFF.

This clonotype showed up many times. The J gene is TRBJ1-2, the V gene TRBV20-1; the D gene is possibly TRBD1 (5 bases). With 5 bases removed from V and 4 bases from J, the gap between germline ends came to 11 bases. The germline V gene has CDR1 DFQATT and CDR2 SNEGSKA (reference sequence). This CDR3 has 12 amino acids. The chain's CDR3 is CSAGASSYGYTF. The CDR3 DNA follows: TGCAGTGCTGGGGCCTCCTCCTATGGCTACACCTTC.

The chain links TRBV18 to TRBJ2-5, with 8 bases lining up with TRBD1. CDR1 KGHSH and CDR2 LQKENI come from the germline V gene. The CDR3 contains 15 residues. With 0 bases clipped from V and 6 bases from J, the junction kept 6 bases outside the gene matches. The CDR3 loop is CASSPPATGAQTQYF. The DNA for the CDR3 is TGTGCCAGCTCACCACCCGCGACAGGGGCCCAGACCCAGTACTTC. The complete variable domain, with remaining parts taken from reference TRBV18 and TRBJ2-5, reads NAGVMQNPRHLVRRRGQEARLRCSPMKGHSHVYWYRQLPEEGLKFMVYLQKENIIDESGMPKERFSAEFPKEGPSILRIQQVVRGDSAAYFCASSPPATGAQTQYFGPGTRLLVL.

The chain links TRBV12-3 or TRBV12-4 to TRBJ1-1, with D unresolved. Trimming left V 3 bases short and J 4 bases short, with 12 bases between. This CDR3 has 14 residues. DNA of the CDR3: TGTGCCAGCAGTTTGACCCCCCGGGGCACTGAAGCTTTCTTT. Translation: CASSLTPRGTEAFF.

Only a few counts were recorded for this clonotype. This sequence joins TRBV29-1 and TRBJ2-3, with D uncertain. Trimming cost V 6 bases and J 2 bases, with 9 bases left between them. The CDR3 spans 12 residues. Germline loops: CDR1 SQVTM, CDR2 ANQGSEA. DNA of the CDR3: TGCAGCGTCTCCCTGGTCACAGATACGCAGTATTTT. It yields the protein CSVSLVTDTQYF.

This clonotype has more than one count but fewer than ten. The chain employs TRBV14 and TRBJ1-1; D is unclear. Germline lookup yields CDR1 SGHDN and CDR2 FVKESK. There are 13 residues in the CDR3. V lost 4 bases to trimming and J lost 4 bases, with 10 bases between them. The CDR3 region is CASSRGLGTEAFF. The CDR3 DNA is TGTGCCAGCAGCCGAGGGTTAGGCACTGAAGCTTTCTTT.

A few counts support this clonotype. This chain connects TRBV5-1 to TRBJ2-3; D gene uncertain. The CDR3 loop spans 14 amino acids. Looked up from germline, CDR1 is SGHRS and CDR2 is YFSETQ. V lost 4 bases, J lost 2 bases, and 11 bases lay in between. For the CDR3, the DNA is TGCGCCAGCAGCGAGGCCCAACCCACAGATACGCAGTATTTT. This sequence encodes CASSEAQPTDTQYF. Full variable domain (missing parts from reference TRBV5-1 and TRBJ2-3): KAGVTQTPRYLIKTRGQQVTLSCSPISGHRSVSWYQQTPGQGLQFLFEYFSETQRNKGNFPGRFSGRQFSNSRSEMNVSTLELGDSALYLCASSEAQPTDTQYFGPGTRLTVL.

This clonotype was picked up many times. V and J are TRBV20-1 and TRBJ2-5; D assignment may be TRBD1 or TRBD2 (5 bases each). V gave up 7 bases and J gave up 4 bases, with 16 bases separating them. Germline values: CDR1 DFQATT, CDR2 SNEGSKA (reference sequence). CDR3 length: 13 amino acids. This chain's CDR3 is CSVPTRGAETQYF. CDR3 DNA sequence: TGCAGTGTTCCGACCCGAGGGGCAGAGACCCAGTACTTC.

This clonotype showed up just a few times. The chain links TRBV3-1 to TRBJ1-5; D is undetermined. From germline, CDR1 is LGHDT and CDR2 YNNKEL (reference sequence). The CDR3 consists of 15 residues. Between the trimmed V and J ends, which lost 3 bases and 5 bases, there was a span of 14 bases. CDR3 region: CASSHNAGRDQPQHF. The CDR3 nucleotides are TGTGCCAGCAGCCACAACGCGGGAAGAGATCAGCCCCAGCATTTT.

The chain joins TRBV5-1 to TRBJ2-2; D gene ambiguous. This CDR3 spans 14 amino acids. The germline gives CDR1 SGHRS, CDR2 YFSETQ. V gave up 0 bases and J gave up 8 bases, with 11 bases separating them. In DNA form, the CDR3 reads TGCGCCAGCAGCTTGGACTCGATAGTAGGGGAGCTGTTTTTT. Protein product: CASSLDSIVGELFF. Combining the CDR3 with reference TRBV5-1 and TRBJ2-2 gives the whole variable domain KAGVTQTPRYLIKTRGQQVTLSCSPISGHRSVSWYQQTPGQGLQFLFEYFSETQRNKGNFPGRFSGRQFSNSRSEMNVSTLELGDSALYLCASSLDSIVGELFFGEGSRLTVL.

The table lists this clonotype with a few counts. The chain combines TRBV9 with TRBJ2-6; D is unclear. The V and J ends lost 0 bases and 2 bases respectively, with 6 bases between them. Germline CDR1 is SGDLS and CDR2 is YYNGEE. The CDR3 spans 15 residues. The CDR3 DNA follows: TGTGCCAGCAGCGTAGGGGGAACTGGGGCCAACGTCCTGACTTTC. This gives the protein CASSVGGTGANVLTF. Full variable domain (outside the CDR3, taken from reference TRBV9 and TRBJ2-6): DSGVTQTPKHLITATGQRVTLRCSPRSGDLSVYWYQQSLDQGLQFLIQYYNGEERAKGNILERFSAQQFPDLHSELNLSSLELGDSALYFCASSVGGTGANVLTFGAGSRLTVL.

There are a few counts of this clonotype. V is TRBV30 and J is TRBJ2-3; TRBD2 agrees at 7 bases. CDR1 is GTSNPN, CDR2 SVGIG, per germline (reference sequence). The CDR3 spans 15 residues. The V segment lost 2 bases and the J segment 4 bases; nucleotides outside the gene matches: 9. The CDR3 nucleotides are TGTGCCTGGAGTCTAGCCGGGGGGATTTCAGATACGCAGTATTTT. The encoded protein is CAWSLAGGISDTQYF. The variable domain in full, completed from reference TRBV30 and TRBJ2-3, reads SQTIHQWPATLVQPVGSPLSLECTVEGTSNPNLYWYRQAAGRGLQLLFYSVGIGQISSEVPQNLSASRPQDRQFILSSKKLLLSDSGFYLCAWSLAGGISDTQYFGPGTRLTVL.

The J gene is TRBJ1-3, the V gene TRBV9; unclear D gene. V lost 0 bases to trimming and J lost 5 bases, with 9 bases between them. Germline assignment: CDR1 SGDLS and CDR2 YYNGEE. The CDR3 covers 14 residues. CDR3 coding DNA: TGTGCCAGCAGCGTAGCAGAAACCAGAAACACCATATATTTT. This sequence encodes CASSVAETRNTIYF.

The V gene is TRBV7-2, the J gene TRBJ2-7, with 7 bases lining up with TRBD1. Germline CDR1 and CDR2: SGHTA and FQGNSA. This CDR3 contains 17 residues. With 8 bases clipped from V and 3 bases from J, the junction kept 19 bases outside the gene matches. The CDR3 nucleotides are TGTGCCAGCTCTCGGTCGGGGACAGAGCTGTCATACTACGAGCAGTACTTC. Protein product: CASSRSGTELSYYEQYF.

The J gene is TRBJ2-2, the V gene TRBV12-3 or TRBV12-4; the D gene could be TRBD1 or TRBD2 (5 bases each). Trimming pared 5 bases from V and 4 bases from J, leaving 11 bases between. The CDR3 covers 14 residues. Here the CDR3 DNA reads TGTGCCAGCAGTCGGGGCCGGGGCACCGGGGAGCTGTTTTTT. Protein product: CASSRGRGTGELFF.

This clonotype was counted only a few times. The chain links TRBV5-4 to TRBJ2-5; D perhaps matches TRBD1 (5 bases). Germline values: CDR1 SGHNT, CDR2 YYREEE (reference sequence). Trimming took off 4 bases at V and 1 base at J, with 11 bases between the two ends. The CDR3 has 14 amino acids. The CDR3 is CASSQGFAQETQYF. The DNA for the CDR3 is TGTGCCAGCAGCCAGGGCTTCGCCCAAGAGACCCAGTACTTC.

This clonotype appeared a few times. This chain links TRBV5-1 with TRBJ2-1, with D maybe TRBD1 (6 bases). The CDR3 consists of 15 residues. V was shortened by 3 bases and J by 0 bases, with 10 bases between the two germline ends. CDR1 is SGHRS, CDR2 YFSETQ, per germline. The DNA for the CDR3 is TGCGCCAGCAGCTCAGGGGTCAGCTCCTACAATGAGCAGTTCTTC. It specifies CASSSGVSSYNEQFF.

The table lists this clonotype with a few counts. The chain carries TRBV20-1 and TRBJ2-7, with D perhaps matching TRBD2 (5 bases). Deletions cut 1 base from V and 2 bases from J, with 9 bases between. The CDR3 spans 13 residues. Looked up from germline, CDR1 is DFQATT and CDR2 is SNEGSKA (reference sequence). The CDR3 here is CSARGGLAYEQYF. The CDR3 nucleotides read TGCAGTGCTAGAGGAGGGTTGGCCTACGAGCAGTACTTC.

A few counts support this clonotype. CDR3 nucleotide sequence: TGCGCCAGCAGGCCACAGGGGGCGACCACCGGGGAGCTGTTTTTT. The encoded protein is CASRPQGATTGELFF. The chain recombines TRBV5-1 with TRBJ2-2; TRBD1 aligns across 9 bases. There are 15 residues in the CDR3. Per the germline V gene, CDR1 is SGHRS and CDR2 is YFSETQ. J was trimmed by 4 bases and V by 5 bases; bases with no gene match: 6. Full variable domain (rest looked up from reference TRBV5-1 and TRBJ2-2): KAGVTQTPRYLIKTRGQQVTLSCSPISGHRSVSWYQQTPGQGLQFLFEYFSETQRNKGNFPGRFSGRQFSNSRSEMNVSTLELGDSALYLCASRPQGATTGELFFGEGSRLTVL.